This T cell receptor beta chain comes out of a study of T cells in Graves' hyperthyroidism and ophthalmopathy. About the research overall: Blood was drawn when the patient was first diagnosed and still untreated.

Many counts were recorded for this clonotype. The CDR3 is 12 residues long. CDR1 and CDR2 (germline): LGHDT, YNNKEL (reference sequence). V gave up 3 bases and J gave up 5 bases, with 4 bases separating them. Template material for amplifying TCR beta CDR3 regions consisted of RNA transcripts. The study used the HTBI primer set for a first-round RT-PCR of the TCR CDR3. TCRdb independently ran MiXCR on the multiplex PCR reads; one entry per CDR3 protein. The profile covers roughly 330,000 distinct CDR3 sequences, with approximately 17% appearing a single time and around 33% taken by the ten largest. Hyperthyroidism was newly diagnosed in patients aged 18 to 65 (duration under 2 months).

This clonotype originated in a man between 25 and 39 years old with Graves' hyperthyroidism. The sequenced sample was blood. The V gene is TRBV3-1, the J gene TRBJ2-2; no definite D call. The CDR3 bases are TGTGCCAGCAGCCAGGTTACCGGGGAGCTGTTTTTT. Protein product: CASSQVTGELFF.